The clone carrying this T cell receptor beta chain was seen ten or more times. Its antigen remains unidentified. This specimen comes from a study of CD8 T cells in ankylosing spondylitis. Study-wide findings and caveats: In ankylosing spondylitis patients, matched synovial fluid reportedly showed significant enrichment of disease-linked clones. Reactive arthritis synovial fluid and blood were previously reported to contain some motif variants.

In TCRdb, the 5' RACE reads were re-called with MiXCR into one record per CDR3 protein. The sample yields hundreds of thousands of distinct CDR3 sequences, 8.2% seen once. V was pared by 8 bases and J by 10 bases, with 15 bases between. The CDR3 runs 13 residues. The chain has TRBV12-3 or TRBV12-4 and TRBJ1-6; possible D gene TRBD1, 5 bases. The receptor comes from a female donor with ankylosing spondylitis or in good health (not recorded which). The sample taken for sequencing was blood, either unsorted or a sorted T cell fraction (not recorded which). The CDR3 here is CASRRGETSPLHF. In DNA form, the CDR3 reads TGTGCCAGCCGTCGGGGGGAGACCTCACCCCTCCACTTT.